The clone carrying this TCR beta chain appeared a few times. TCRdb reanalysed the RACE reads using MiXCR and keeps one entry per CDR3 protein. Among some 38,000 distinct CDR3 sequences, roughly 7.2% were seen once, and the ten largest hold 1% to 1.5%. The source of the sample is a study of human T cells and chemical hapten exposure. CDR3 length equals 12 residues. Time point: pre-sensitization, week 0. Treatment specified: therapeutic diphenylcyclopropenone sensitization with weekly scalp DPC. This rearrangement joins TRBV12-1 to TRBJ1-1; TRBD1, as called in the table, went unchecked against the DNA. TRBV12-1 is a known pseudogene. The receptor was isolated from a woman aged 50 to 60 with alopecia areata. Some clones in this sample may be carry-over from other donors' samples. The starting material was whole blood, obtained in connection with sensitization to the hapten diphenylcyclopropenone (DPC). The CDR3 spells CASSFPGPEAFF. DNA for the CDR3: TGTGCCAGCAGCTTCCCGGGACCTGAAGCTTTCTTT.